The rows below give T cell receptor beta chains drawn from one sample of a study of shared clonotypes between healthy human individuals. Here immunoSEQ multiplex PCR was the method, and the copy in TCRdb shows in-frame clones only, minus some. The data show about 1.1 million clones, more than 75% seen once. The source material was memory CD4+ T cells from PBMCs. These receptors came from a man aged 18-30 years in good health. Some clones in this sample may be carry-over from other donors' samples. Both conserved end residues are part of each CDR3. D genes are given only for firm matches. A clone size is listed for some rows: how often the clone was seen (once, few, many), or a class if it is expanded.

v_gene	d_gene	j_gene	abundance	CDR3aa	CDR3nt
TRBV19	NA	TRBJ2-7	NA	CARDFWNEQYF	TGTGCCAGGGACTTTTGGAACGAGCAGTACTTC
TRBV5-1	NA	TRBJ2-1	NA	CASSLGTGYNEQFF	TGCGCCAGCAGCTTGGGAACTGGTTACAATGAGCAGTTCTTC
TRBV9	NA	TRBJ1-1	NA	CASSVARNTEAFF	TGTGCCAGCAGCGTAGCTAGGAACACTGAAGCTTTCTTT
TRBV5-8	TRBD2	TRBJ2-3	once	CASSLGLAGPGDTQYF	TGTGCCAGCAGCTTGGGCCTAGCGGGGCCCGGGGATACGCAGTATTTT
TRBV4-2	NA	TRBJ2-1	NA	CASSQAPGTDSYNEQFF	TGTGCCAGCAGCCAGGCCCCCGGCACCGACTCCTACAATGAGCAGTTCTTC
TRBV4-2	NA	TRBJ1-1	NA	CASSQGGTLNTEAFF	TGTGCCAGCAGCCAGGGGGGGACCCTGAACACTGAAGCTTTCTTT
TRBV29-1	TRBD1	TRBJ1-5	once	CSLPPGQGAIRGPQHF	TGCAGCCTTCCACCGGGACAGGGGGCGATCAGGGGGCCCCAGCATTTT
TRBV11-2	NA	TRBJ2-7	once	CASSSYSYEQYF	TGTGCCAGCAGCTCCTACTCCTACGAGCAGTACTTC
TRBV30	NA	TRBJ1-5	many	CAWSLGTGNQPQHF	TGTGCCTGGAGCCTCGGGACGGGCAATCAGCCCCAGCATTTT
TRBV7-9	NA	TRBJ1-1	few	CASSFRVATEAFF	TGTGCCAGCAGCTTTAGGGTAGCCACTGAAGCTTTCTTT
TRBV6-5	NA	TRBJ2-3	NA	CASSYSFSTDTQYF	TGTGCCAGCAGTTACTCGTTTAGCACAGATACGCAGTATTTT
TRBV5-6	NA	TRBJ1-5	NA	CASSLGPGGNQPQHF	TGTGCCAGCAGCTTGGGCCCCGGGGGCAATCAGCCCCAGCATTTT
TRBV5-8	NA	TRBJ1-5	many	CASSSAQPQHF	TGTGCCAGCAGCTCCGCTCAGCCCCAGCATTTT
TRBV7-8	NA	TRBJ1-2	NA	CASSLEPDYGYTF	TGTGCCAGCAGCTTAGAACCCGACTATGGCTACACCTTC
TRBV5-1	NA	TRBJ2-7	NA	CASSLDLPGGEQYF	TGCGCCAGCAGCTTGGACTTGCCCGGGGGTGAGCAGTACTTC
TRBV10-2	NA	TRBJ2-5	few	CASKGLETQYF	TGCGCCAGCAAAGGGCTGGAGACCCAGTACTTC
TRBV10-3	NA	TRBJ1-5	NA	CAISETVPPYSNQPQHF	TGTGCCATCAGTGAGACAGTCCCCCCTTATAGCAATCAGCCCCAGCATTTT
TRBV10-1	NA	TRBJ2-1	NA	CASIGPKSSYNEQFF	TGCGCCAGCATTGGACCCAAGAGCTCCTACAATGAGCAGTTCTTC
TRBV28	NA	TRBJ2-2	NA	CASSPADNSITGELFF	TGTGCCAGCAGCCCTGCGGACAATTCTATTACCGGGGAGCTGTTTTTT
TRBV27	NA	TRBJ1-2	NA	CASSSVQGGLDGYTF	TGTGCCAGCAGTTCGGTGCAGGGAGGGCTTGATGGCTACACCTTC
TRBV28	NA	TRBJ1-2	NA	CASLNGRVKSSHGYTF	TGTGCCAGCCTAAACGGCAGGGTGAAATCGTCCCATGGCTACACCTTC
TRBV5-4	TRBD1	TRBJ2-7	NA	CASSFRDRGAYEQYF	TGTGCCAGCAGCTTCCGGGACAGGGGAGCCTACGAGCAGTACTTC
TRBV9	TRBD2	TRBJ2-5	NA	CASSATSGRGETQYF	TGTGCCAGCAGCGCGACTAGCGGGAGAGGGGAGACCCAGTACTTC
TRBV2	TRBD1	TRBJ1-6	NA	CASSKTGLGYNSPLHF	TGTGCCAGCAGTAAGACAGGGTTGGGATACAATTCACCCCTCCACTTT
TRBV27	NA	TRBJ1-2	few	CASTQGYTF	TGTGCCAGCACCCAGGGCTACACCTTC
TRBV6-1	NA	TRBJ2-1	NA	CASSGLPSYNEQFF	TGTGCCAGCAGTGGGCTTCCCTCCTACAATGAGCAGTTCTTC
TRBV7-6	NA	TRBJ2-3	NA	CASSLSWATDTQYF	TGTGCCAGCAGCTTGTCTTGGGCCACAGATACGCAGTATTTT
TRBV11-2	TRBD2	TRBJ2-1	few	CASSPRTSGNLSYNEQFF	TGTGCCAGCAGCCCCCGGACTAGCGGGAATCTTTCCTACAATGAGCAGTTCTTC
TRBV30	NA	TRBJ2-7	NA	CAWSVRLVAYEQYF	TGTGCCTGGAGTGTACGGCTAGTCGCCTACGAGCAGTACTTC
TRBV29-1	TRBD2	TRBJ2-7	NA	CSVRGGAPEQYF	TGCAGCGTTAGGGGAGGGGCTCCCGAGCAGTACTTC
TRBV5-1	NA	TRBJ1-4	NA	CASSFQGGDEKLFF	TGCGCCAGCAGCTTCCAGGGAGGCGATGAAAAACTGTTTTTT
TRBV11-1	NA	TRBJ1-2	once	CASSSTGVLYGYTF	TGTGCCAGCAGCTCGACAGGAGTCCTCTATGGCTACACCTTC
TRBV9	NA	TRBJ2-5	NA	CASSAGPIPQETQYF	TGTGCCAGCAGCGCCGGCCCCATACCCCAGGAGACCCAGTACTTC
TRBV28	NA	TRBJ2-7	NA	CASSLYRVYEQYF	TGTGCCAGCAGTTTATACAGGGTGTACGAGCAGTACTTC
TRBV19	NA	TRBJ1-5	few	CASTPGRAQPQHF	TGTGCCAGTACCCCCGGAAGGGCGCAGCCCCAGCATTTT
TRBV10-3	TRBD1	TRBJ1-2	NA	CAISEAGQGYGYTF	TGTGCCATCAGTGAGGCGGGACAGGGCTATGGCTACACCTTC
TRBV11-3	NA	TRBJ2-1	once	CASSGGGTEDNEQFF	TGTGCCAGCAGCGGAGGGGGGACAGAAGACAATGAGCAGTTCTTC
TRBV5-1	NA	TRBJ1-1	NA	CASSLDHPFGAFF	TGCGCCAGCAGCTTGGATCACCCGTTTGGGGCTTTCTTT
TRBV20-1	NA	TRBJ2-1	NA	CSARRENEQFF	TGCAGTGCCCGGAGGGAGAATGAGCAGTTCTTC
TRBV5-5	NA	TRBJ1-2	NA	CASSPIGGDGYTF	TGTGCCAGCAGCCCGATAGGAGGGGATGGCTACACCTTC
TRBV25-1	NA	TRBJ2-7	NA	CASIRAADPYEQYF	TGTGCCAGCATTCGGGCCGCCGACCCCTACGAGCAGTACTTC
TRBV7-2	TRBD2	TRBJ2-7	NA	CASSSRLAGEAEQYF	TGTGCCAGCAGCTCAAGACTAGCGGGGGAGGCCGAGCAGTACTTC
TRBV28	NA	TRBJ2-5	NA	CASSTPRDYQETQYF	TGTGCCAGCAGTACACCCCGGGACTACCAAGAGACCCAGTACTTC
TRBV11-3	NA	TRBJ2-3	NA	CASSLQGRVTDTQYF	TGTGCCAGCAGCTTGCAGGGACGGGTCACAGATACGCAGTATTTT
TRBV7-2	NA	TRBJ1-1	NA	CASSPGWGVAFF	TGTGCCAGCAGCCCCGGGTGGGGGGTAGCTTTCTTT
TRBV5-6	NA	TRBJ2-2	NA	CASSLLARDTGELFF	TGTGCCAGCAGCTTGTTGGCTAGGGACACCGGGGAGCTGTTTTTT
TRBV28	TRBD2	TRBJ2-2	NA	CASSSWTSGRGGAGELFF	TGTGCCAGCAGTTCCTGGACTAGCGGGAGAGGGGGCGCCGGGGAGCTGTTTTTT
TRBV5-1	TRBD2	TRBJ2-1	NA	CASSWGGAKGLEQFF	TGCGCCAGCAGCTGGGGAGGGGCGAAGGGGTTAGAGCAGTTCTTC
TRBV9	NA	TRBJ2-1	NA	CASSSPLRDEQFF	TGTGCCAGCAGCTCGCCACTCCGCGATGAGCAGTTCTTC
TRBV6-4	NA	TRBJ1-5	NA	CASSFNSNQPQHF	TGTGCCAGCAGCTTTAATAGCAATCAGCCCCAGCATTTT
TRBV28	NA	TRBJ2-7	NA	CASQTYSSSYEQYF	TGTGCCAGCCAAACATATTCGAGCTCCTACGAGCAGTACTTC
TRBV6-1	NA	TRBJ2-7	NA	CASPKDAGSYEQYF	TGTGCCAGCCCAAAGGACGCGGGGTCCTACGAGCAGTACTTC
TRBV5-1	TRBD2	TRBJ2-3	NA	CASSIWTSSTDTQYF	TGCGCCAGCAGCATATGGACTAGTAGCACAGATACGCAGTATTTT
TRBV11-1	TRBD2	TRBJ2-1	NA	CASSRGTSDSNEQFF	TGTGCCAGCAGCCGAGGGACTAGCGACTCCAATGAGCAGTTCTTC
TRBV9	TRBD1	TRBJ1-4	NA	CASSPGGQGVNEKLFF	TGTGCCAGCAGCCCAGGCGGACAGGGCGTTAATGAAAAACTGTTTTTT
TRBV6-5	TRBD1	TRBJ2-1	NA	CASSRGTGNNEQFF	TGTGCCAGCAGTCGCGGGACAGGGAACAATGAGCAGTTCTTC
TRBV20-1	NA	TRBJ1-1	few	CRGGRGTEAFF	TGCAGGGGGGGTCGAGGCACTGAAGCTTTCTTT
TRBV7-9	TRBD1	TRBJ2-2	once	CASSQGDSSTGELFF	TGCGCCAGCAGCCAAGGGGACAGCTCTACCGGGGAGCTGTTTTTT
TRBV7-3	TRBD2	TRBJ2-7	NA	CASSLNSGSSEQYF	TGTGCCAGCAGCTTAAACAGCGGGAGCTCCGAGCAGTACTTC